This paragraph covers one T cell receptor (beta chain) sequence. The CDR3 extends over 13 amino acids. Per germline, CDR1 SGHVS and CDR2 FNYEAQ. V was cut by 0 bases and J by 5 bases, with 5 bases left in between. This entry is derived from a study of T cells after yellow fever vaccination. MiXCR was run by TCRdb on the 5' RACE reads, yielding one entry per CDR3 protein. The data show about 360,000 distinct CDR3 sequences, approximately 6% seen once. The sequencing here drew on PBMCs, taken 5 days after the yellow fever booster vaccination. V usage is TRBV7-6 and J usage is TRBJ1-5; the D is unclear. The clonotype comes from a man aged 30-40 years who received the YFV17D yellow fever vaccine. CDR3 loop: CASSLAQDQPQHF. The CDR3, as DNA: TGTGCCAGCAGCTTAGCGCAAGATCAGCCCCAGCATTTT.